Described below is a single T cell receptor (beta chain) sequence and its context. This clonotype occurred a few times. Its antigen specificity is not known. The record has no base qualities; no much larger clone is one base away. All donors were healthy Caucasians. The study also sequenced three unrelated non-twin adults: a male aged 18 to 30, a male aged 50 to 60 and a female aged 50 to 60. Miltenyi CD45RO+ enrichment and human naive T-cell isolation kits were used to isolate memory (CD45RO+) and naive T cells from PBMC. This entry comes from a study of identical twins listed by TCRdb under 2016. For the study in its entirety: TCR alpha and beta repertoires from monozygotic twins, unrelated adults of various ages and cord blood were deep-sequenced to test whether fetal clonotypes persist. To rule out contamination, the twin experiments were replicated at different times with different library preparation protocols. Paper-wide results and their limitations: Out-of-frame TCR alpha sequences shared between twins showed an excess of low generation-probability sequences compared with coincidental sharing between unrelated individuals. Because the same donors could not be followed over many years, the conclusions depended on cross-sectional statistical analysis. Abundant cord blood beta clonotypes carried fewer insertions; young adult naive repertoires showed a weaker similar trend, while memory repertoires showed none. The excess sharing between twins in beta out-of-frame sequences was weaker because fewer shared sequences reduced the signal-to-noise ratio. In monozygotic twins, out-of-frame TCR alpha sharing was systematically underestimated by recombination models, although the models agreed with sharing between unrelated individuals. Zero-insertion analyses could be partly confounded by invariant T cells such as MAIT and iNKT, though diverse VJ usage argued against such confounding for most clonotypes.

Library generation was performed with 5' RACE. For sequencing, an Illumina HiSeq 2000 was employed. A universal primer binding site was introduced by template switching, and a unique molecular identifier was present in the final cDNA, enabling accurate counting of TCR cDNA molecules. First-strand cDNA for TCR alpha and beta chains was synthesized from specific primers in the conserved constant-segment region. To control for contamination, every cDNA library was double barcoded, receiving both a SMART-Mk sample barcode and Illumina barcodes. TruSeq adapter sequences and Illumina sample barcodes were added in two successive PCR steps. Sequencing of the TCR alpha and beta cDNA libraries was done on the Illumina HiSeq platform using custom primers. In the source study's methods: MiGEC was used to process raw reads and extract unique molecular identifiers, and MiXCR was used to find CDR3 positions. For each individual, recombination models were inferred using an EM algorithm with the repgenHMM and IGoR tools. The tcR package in R was used for shared clonotype analysis, with sharing normalized by the product of cloneset sizes. To study raw recombination without the effects of thymic and clonal selection, out-of-frame nonproductive sequences were analyzed. TCRdb trimmed the raw reads at Q25, called clones with MiXCR and kept productive beta chains. Duplicate CDR3 protein sequences are folded into a single record with the most common DNA and genes. None of the V and J calls come from the authors' own analysis; TCRdb made them. The sample data list 350,000 or so distinct CDR3 sequences, and approximately 9.1% of these were observed just once. The top ten constitute approximately 9.3% of the sample.

Compared with germline, V lacks 4 bases and J lacks 3 bases; bases without a gene match: 6. CDR1 SGHRS and CDR2 YFSETQ are derived from the germline V gene. The CDR3 spans 14 residues, from the cysteine through the phenylalanine. CDR3 DNA is the only sequence kept; it has 42 bases, read in frame from the first base. The specimen sequenced was naive T cells sorted from blood. The intended sense of this specimen's cell subset or site label: cells isolated with a human naive T-cell isolation kit. This chain is built from TRBV5-1 and TRBJ1-2, with 7 bases aligning to TRBD1. This clonotype was obtained from a woman aged 45-59 years in good health. The encoded CDR3 is CASSPQGTYYGYTF. The bases are TGCGCCAGCAGCCCACAGGGGACTTACTATGGCTACACCTTC.